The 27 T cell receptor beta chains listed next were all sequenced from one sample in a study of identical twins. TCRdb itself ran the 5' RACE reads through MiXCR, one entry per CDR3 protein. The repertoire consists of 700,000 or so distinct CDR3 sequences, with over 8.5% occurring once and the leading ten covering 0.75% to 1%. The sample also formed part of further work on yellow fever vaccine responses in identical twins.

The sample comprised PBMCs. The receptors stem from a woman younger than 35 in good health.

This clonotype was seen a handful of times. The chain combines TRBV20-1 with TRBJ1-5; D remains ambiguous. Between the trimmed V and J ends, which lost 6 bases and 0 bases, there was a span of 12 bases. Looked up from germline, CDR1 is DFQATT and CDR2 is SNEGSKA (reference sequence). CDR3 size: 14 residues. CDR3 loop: CSAHRADSNQPQHF. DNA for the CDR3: TGCAGTGCGCACCGGGCGGATAGCAATCAGCCCCAGCATTTT.

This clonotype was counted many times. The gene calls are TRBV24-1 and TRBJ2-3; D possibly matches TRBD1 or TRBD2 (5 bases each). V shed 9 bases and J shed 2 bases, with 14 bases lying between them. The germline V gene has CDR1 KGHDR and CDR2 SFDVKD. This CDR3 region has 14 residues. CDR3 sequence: CATGGRTSTDTQYF. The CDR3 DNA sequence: TGTGCCACCGGGGGACGGACGTCCACAGATACGCAGTATTTT.

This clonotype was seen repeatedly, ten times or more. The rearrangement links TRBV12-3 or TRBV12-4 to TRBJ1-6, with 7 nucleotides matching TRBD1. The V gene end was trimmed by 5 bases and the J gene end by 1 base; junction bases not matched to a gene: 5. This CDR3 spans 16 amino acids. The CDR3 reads CASSLWTGSYNSPLHF. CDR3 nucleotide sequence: TGTGCCAGCAGTCTCTGGACAGGTTCCTATAATTCACCCCTCCACTTT.

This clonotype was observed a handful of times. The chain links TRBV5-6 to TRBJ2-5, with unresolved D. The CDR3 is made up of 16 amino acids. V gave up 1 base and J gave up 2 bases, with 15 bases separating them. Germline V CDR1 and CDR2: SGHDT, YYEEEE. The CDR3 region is CASSLLRRASQETQYF. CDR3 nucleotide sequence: TGTGCCAGCAGCTTGTTGCGGAGAGCCTCGCAAGAGACCCAGTACTTC.

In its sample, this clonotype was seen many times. Here the CDR3 DNA reads TGTGCCAGCAGCTTAGGGGGATCGAGCTCCTACGAGCAGTACTTC. This gives the protein CASSLGGSSSYEQYF. V usage is TRBV7-9 and J usage is TRBJ2-7, with D unresolved. The V end lost 1 base, the J end lost 0 bases, and 10 bases lay between the germline ends. This CDR3 has 15 amino acids. Germline-derived CDR1 and CDR2 are SEHNR and FQNEAQ (reference sequence).

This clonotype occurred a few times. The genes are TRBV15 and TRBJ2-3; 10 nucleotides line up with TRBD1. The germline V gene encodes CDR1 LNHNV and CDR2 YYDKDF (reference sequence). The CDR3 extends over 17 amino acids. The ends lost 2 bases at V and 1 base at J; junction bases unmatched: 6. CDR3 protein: CATSRRPGTGGTDTQYF. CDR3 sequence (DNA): TGTGCCACCAGCAGAAGACCCGGGACAGGGGGCACAGATACGCAGTATTTT. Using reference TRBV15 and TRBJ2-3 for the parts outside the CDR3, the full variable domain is DAMVIQNPRYQVTQFGKPVTLSCSQTLNHNVMYWYQQKSSQAPKLLFHYYDKDFNNEADTPDNFQSRRPNTSFCFLDIRSPGLGDTAMYLCATSRRPGTGGTDTQYFGPGTRLTVL.

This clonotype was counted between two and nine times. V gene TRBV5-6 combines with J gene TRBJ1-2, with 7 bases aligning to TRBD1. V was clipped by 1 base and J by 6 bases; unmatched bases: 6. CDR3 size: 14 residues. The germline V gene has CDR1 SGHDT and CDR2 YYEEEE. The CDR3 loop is CASSLFDRENGYTF. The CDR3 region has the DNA TGTGCCAGCAGCTTGTTCGACAGGGAAAATGGCTACACCTTC.

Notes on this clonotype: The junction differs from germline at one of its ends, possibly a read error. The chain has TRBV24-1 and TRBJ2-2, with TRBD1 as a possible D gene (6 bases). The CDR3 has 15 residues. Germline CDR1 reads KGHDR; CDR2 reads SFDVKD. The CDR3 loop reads CATSPWGPNTGELSF. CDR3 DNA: TGTGCCACCAGTCCTTGGGGGCCGAACACCGGGGAGCTGTCTTTT.

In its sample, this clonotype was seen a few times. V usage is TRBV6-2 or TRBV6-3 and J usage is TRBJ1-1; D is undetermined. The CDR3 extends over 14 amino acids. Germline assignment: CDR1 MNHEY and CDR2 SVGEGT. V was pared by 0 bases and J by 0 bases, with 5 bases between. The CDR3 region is CASSYSWLNTEAFF. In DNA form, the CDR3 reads TGTGCCAGCAGTTACTCGTGGTTGAACACTGAAGCTTTCTTT.

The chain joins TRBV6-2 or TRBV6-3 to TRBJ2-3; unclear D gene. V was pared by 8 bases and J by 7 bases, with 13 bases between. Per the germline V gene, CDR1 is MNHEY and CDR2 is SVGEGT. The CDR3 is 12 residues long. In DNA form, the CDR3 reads TGTGCCAGCTCCCAAAACCGGAATACGCAGTATTTT. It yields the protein CASSQNRNTQYF.

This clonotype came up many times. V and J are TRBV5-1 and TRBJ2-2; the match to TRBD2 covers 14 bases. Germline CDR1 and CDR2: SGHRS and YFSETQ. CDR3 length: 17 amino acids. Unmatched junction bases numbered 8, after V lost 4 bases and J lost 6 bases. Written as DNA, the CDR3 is TGCGCCAGCAGCGGGGGACTAGCGGGGGCCACATCCGGGGAGCTGTTTTTT. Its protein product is CASSGGLAGATSGELFF.

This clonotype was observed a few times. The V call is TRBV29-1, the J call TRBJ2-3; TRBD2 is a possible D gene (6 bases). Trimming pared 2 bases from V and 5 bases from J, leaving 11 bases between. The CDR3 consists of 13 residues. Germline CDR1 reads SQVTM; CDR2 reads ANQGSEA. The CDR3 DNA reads TGCAGCGTTGAACCCCGGGACTTAGATACGCAGTATTTT. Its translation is CSVEPRDLDTQYF.

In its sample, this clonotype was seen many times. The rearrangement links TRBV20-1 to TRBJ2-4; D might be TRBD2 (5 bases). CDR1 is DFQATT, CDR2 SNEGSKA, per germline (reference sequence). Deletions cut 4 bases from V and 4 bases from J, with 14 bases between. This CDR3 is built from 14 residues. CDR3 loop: CSATSPAPKNIQYF. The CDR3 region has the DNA TGCAGTGCTACTAGCCCAGCCCCGAAAAACATTCAGTACTTC.

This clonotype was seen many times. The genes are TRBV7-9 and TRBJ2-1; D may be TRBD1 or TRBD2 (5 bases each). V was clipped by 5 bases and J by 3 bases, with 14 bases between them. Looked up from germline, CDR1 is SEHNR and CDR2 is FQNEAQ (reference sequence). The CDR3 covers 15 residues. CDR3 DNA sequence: TGTGCCAGCAGCCCGAGGTGGGGGAGCTACAATGAGCAGTTCTTC. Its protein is CASSPRWGSYNEQFF.

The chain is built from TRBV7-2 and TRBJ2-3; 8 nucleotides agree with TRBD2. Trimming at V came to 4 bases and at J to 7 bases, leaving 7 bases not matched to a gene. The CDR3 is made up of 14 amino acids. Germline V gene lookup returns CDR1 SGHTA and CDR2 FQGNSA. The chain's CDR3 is CASSSPGLGYTQYF. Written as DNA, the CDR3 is TGTGCCAGCAGCTCCCCGGGACTAGGTTATACGCAGTATTTT.

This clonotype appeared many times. In DNA, the CDR3 is TGCGCCAGCAGCTTGAGTGGCGGGAGGCGCAATGAGCAGTTCTTC. Protein: CASSLSGGRRNEQFF. The chain is built from TRBV5-1 and TRBJ2-1; 8 bases align to TRBD2. The CDR3 is made up of 15 amino acids. Germline lookup yields CDR1 SGHRS and CDR2 YFSETQ. V dropped 1 base and J dropped 6; count of bases not matched to a gene: 6.

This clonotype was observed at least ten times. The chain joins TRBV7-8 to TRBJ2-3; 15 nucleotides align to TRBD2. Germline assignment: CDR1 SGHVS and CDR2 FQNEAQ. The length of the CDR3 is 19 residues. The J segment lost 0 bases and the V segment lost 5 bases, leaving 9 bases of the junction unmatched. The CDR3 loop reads CASSIIGTSGRISTDTQYF. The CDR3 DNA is TGTGCCAGCAGCATAATTGGGACTAGCGGGAGGATTAGCACAGATACGCAGTATTTT.

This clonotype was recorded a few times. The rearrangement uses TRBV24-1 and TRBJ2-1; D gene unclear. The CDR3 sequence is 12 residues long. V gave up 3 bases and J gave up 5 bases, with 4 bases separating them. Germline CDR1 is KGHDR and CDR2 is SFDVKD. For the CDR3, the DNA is TGTGCCACCAGTGATCTTGACAATGAGCAGTTCTTC. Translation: CATSDLDNEQFF.

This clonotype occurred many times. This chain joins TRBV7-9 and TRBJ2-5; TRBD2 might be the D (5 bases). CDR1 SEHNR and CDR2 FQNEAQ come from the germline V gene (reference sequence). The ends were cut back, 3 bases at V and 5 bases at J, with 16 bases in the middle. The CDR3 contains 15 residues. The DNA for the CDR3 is TGTGCCAGCAGCTTTATCTCGCGGGTAGGGGAGACCCAGTACTTC. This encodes CASSFISRVGETQYF. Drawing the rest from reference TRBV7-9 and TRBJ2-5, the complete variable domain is DTGVSQNPRHKITKRGQNVTFRCDPISEHNRLYWYRQTLGQGPEFLTYFQNEAQLEKSRLLSDRFSAERPKGSFSTLEIQRTEQGDSAMYLCASSFISRVGETQYFGPGTRLLVL.

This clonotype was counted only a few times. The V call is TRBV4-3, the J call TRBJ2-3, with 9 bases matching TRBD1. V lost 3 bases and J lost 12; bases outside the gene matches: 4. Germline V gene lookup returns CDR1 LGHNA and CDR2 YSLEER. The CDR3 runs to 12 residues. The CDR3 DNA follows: TGCGCCAGCAGCCAGCGGGACAGGGTCCAGTATTTT. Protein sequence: CASSQRDRVQYF.

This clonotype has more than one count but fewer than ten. The CDR3 loop is CATTRGSSYEQYF. The CDR3 DNA reads TGTGCCACTACTCGGGGCAGCTCCTACGAGCAGTACTTC. The rearrangement joins TRBV7-9 to TRBJ2-7, with D tentatively TRBD1 or TRBD2 (5 bases each). The CDR3 loop spans 13 amino acids. The V end was cut by 10 bases, the J end by 0 bases, with 13 bases between. Germline V gives CDR1 SEHNR, CDR2 FQNEAQ (reference sequence).

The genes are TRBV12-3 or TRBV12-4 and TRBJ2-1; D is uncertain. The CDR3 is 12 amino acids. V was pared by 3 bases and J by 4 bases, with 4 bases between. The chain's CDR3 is CASSFFYNEQFF. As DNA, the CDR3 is TGTGCCAGCAGTTTCTTTTACAATGAGCAGTTCTTC.

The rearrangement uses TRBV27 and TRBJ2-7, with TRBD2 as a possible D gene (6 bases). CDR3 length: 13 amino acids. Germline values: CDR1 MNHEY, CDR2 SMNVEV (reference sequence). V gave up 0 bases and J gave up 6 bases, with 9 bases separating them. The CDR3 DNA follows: TGTGCCAGCAGTTTATCGGAGGGTAGCGAGCAGTACTTC. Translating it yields CASSLSEGSEQYF.

The CDR3 here is CASSQDRKTKAGELFF. The DNA of the CDR3 is TGTGCCAGCAGCCAAGATAGGAAAACCAAGGCCGGGGAGCTGTTTTTT. The gene calls are TRBV3-1 and TRBJ2-2; no definite D call. The CDR3 totals 16 residues. Looked up from germline, CDR1 is LGHDT and CDR2 is YNNKEL (reference sequence). Trimming shortened V by 0 bases and J by 6 bases, and 14 bases separated the two germline ends.

CDR3 in amino acids: CASSPLLAGGYEQYF. CDR3 DNA: TGTGCCAGCAGCCCGCTACTAGCGGGAGGCTACGAGCAGTACTTC. The chain couples TRBV7-8 to TRBJ2-7; 12 nucleotides match TRBD2. Germline values: CDR1 SGHVS, CDR2 FQNEAQ. V was clipped by 5 bases and J by 3 bases; unmatched bases: 5. The CDR3 has 15 amino acids.

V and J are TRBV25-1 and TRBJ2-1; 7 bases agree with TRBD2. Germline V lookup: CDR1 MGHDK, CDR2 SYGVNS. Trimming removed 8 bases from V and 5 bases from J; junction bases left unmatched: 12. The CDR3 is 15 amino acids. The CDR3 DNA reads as TGTGCCAGCTCTGACTCCGGGACTACAGACAATGAGCAGTTCTTC. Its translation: CASSDSGTTDNEQFF.

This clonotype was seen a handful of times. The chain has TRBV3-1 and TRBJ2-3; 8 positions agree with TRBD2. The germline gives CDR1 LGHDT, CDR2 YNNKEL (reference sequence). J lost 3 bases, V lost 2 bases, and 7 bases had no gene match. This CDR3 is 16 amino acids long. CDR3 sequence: CASSQYEREKTDTQYF. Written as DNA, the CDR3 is TGTGCCAGCAGCCAATATGAGCGGGAGAAAACAGATACGCAGTATTTT.